The source of this TCR beta chain is a study of cytomegalovirus exposure and HLA in healthy donors. This PCR relied on a set of 60 Vbeta primers and 13 Jbeta primers. TCRdb's table, derived via immunoSEQ multiplex PCR, lists solely in-frame clones and lacks some. The sample contains approximately 220,000 clones, roughly 85% of which appear only once. Germline trimming cut 4 bases from V and 6 bases from J; bases unmatched to any gene: 20. The V gene's germline CDR1 is SGHVS and CDR2 FQNEAQ. The CDR3 has 19 amino acids. Sequenced: PBMCs. This sequence joins TRBV7-8 and TRBJ2-1; 8 nucleotides align to TRBD2. The TCR was taken from a male donor in good health and CMV-seronegative. The CDR3 DNA follows: TGTGCCAGCAGCTCCCACCGTTCCGGGGGGGGCCTAAGGGGCAATGAGCAGTTCTTC. Encoded protein: CASSSHRSGGGLRGNEQFF.